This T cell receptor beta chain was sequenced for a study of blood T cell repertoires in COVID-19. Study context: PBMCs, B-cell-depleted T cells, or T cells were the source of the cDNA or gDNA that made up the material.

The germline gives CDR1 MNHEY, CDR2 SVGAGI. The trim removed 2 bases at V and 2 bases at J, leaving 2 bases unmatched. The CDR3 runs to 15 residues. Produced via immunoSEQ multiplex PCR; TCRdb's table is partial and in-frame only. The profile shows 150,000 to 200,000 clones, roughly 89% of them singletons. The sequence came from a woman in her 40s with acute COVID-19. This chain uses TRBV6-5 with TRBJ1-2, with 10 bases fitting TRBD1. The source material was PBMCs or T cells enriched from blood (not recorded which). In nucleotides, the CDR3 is TGTGCCAGCAGTTACGAGACAGGGGGCAACTATGGCTACACCTTC. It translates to CASSYETGGNYGYTF.